The present T cell receptor (beta chain) was sequenced within a study of shared clonotypes between healthy human individuals. Study-level points and caveats: Depth was large, yet rarefaction showed that sorted-subset sequencing was incomplete.

Worth noting for this clone: Its antigen is not identified.

The V gene lost 3 bases and the J gene lost 5 bases, with 7 bases spanning the gap. The CDR3 length is 13 residues. Germline V gives CDR1 WNHNN, CDR2 SYGVQD (reference sequence). Terminally differentiated effector memory CD45RA+ cells were left out of the naive CD8 fraction, which was CD45RO-negative and positively selected for CCR7. Data came from immunoSEQ multiplex PCR; TCRdb stores just in-frame clones and leaves some out. Of some 2.1 million clones in the sample, about 95% were seen once. The sample taken for sequencing was naive CD8+ T cells sorted from blood. V and J are TRBV10-1 and TRBJ1-4; D remains ambiguous. The source of this sequence is a man aged 18 to 29 in good health. Here the CDR3 DNA reads TGCGCCAGCAGTGATCATGGGAATGAAAAACTGTTTTTT. This encodes CASSDHGNEKLFF.